This T cell receptor (beta chain) was obtained from a study of cytomegalovirus exposure and HLA in healthy donors. Points on this clone: Its antigen is still unknown.

Study-level findings and limits: Per published accounts, TCR beta sequences correctly predicted the HLA-A and HLA-B alleles of most subjects. Rates of TCR association differed by HLA locus in a later analysis, with DRB1 highest and HLA-C lowest.

In nominal health when sampled, donors likely had unrecorded immune exposures nonetheless. With 60 Vbeta and 13 Jbeta primers, the PCR was carried out. Assay: immunoSEQ multiplex PCR; the TCRdb copy retains only in-frame clones and omits some. The sample has about 120,000 clones; 10% to 13% are singletons. Sequencing used PBMCs. The sequence was collected from a woman younger than 35 in good health and CMV-seropositive.

CDR3 nucleotides: TGTGCCAGCAGCATAGGGGTTAATGAAAAACTGTTTTTT. Its translation: CASSIGVNEKLFF. The chain recombines TRBV6-5 with TRBJ1-4; TRBD1 might be the D (5 bases). This CDR3 region has 13 residues. Trimming took off 6 bases at V and 4 bases at J, with 9 bases between the two ends. Germline V CDR1 and CDR2: MNHEY, SVGAGI.